A single sample gave rise to the 22 T cell receptor beta chains below, sequenced in a study of T cell repertoires in cytomegalovirus infection. In TCRdb, the reads were re-called with MiXCR into one record per CDR3 protein. This table has about 460,000 distinct CDR3 sequences, 10% to 12% appearing once. Sequenced: PBMCs. The receptor source for this set is a human donor in good health (CMV status not recorded). Some clones in this sample may be carry-over from other donors' samples.

This clonotype came up many times. This sequence joins TRBV7-8 and TRBJ2-3; the D is unclear. Per the germline V gene, CDR1 is SGHVS and CDR2 is FQNEAQ. V was trimmed by 4 bases and J by 7 bases, leaving 21 bases between them. The CDR3 has 16 residues. The CDR3 protein is CASSSSLWVSGHTQYF. Here the CDR3 DNA reads TGTGCCAGCAGCTCAAGCCTGTGGGTGTCCGGTCATACGCAGTATTTT.

This clonotype was seen many times. The V gene is TRBV11-3, the J gene TRBJ2-3; D gene unclear. V lost 4 bases and J 4 bases, leaving 9 bases between the germline ends. The germline CDR1 and CDR2 sequences are SGHNT and YENEEA. This CDR3 region has 13 residues. CDR3 nucleotide sequence: TGTGCCAGCAGCTATGCAAGATCAGATACGCAGTATTTT. Translating it yields CASSYARSDTQYF.

This clonotype was detected many times. The chain carries TRBV10-3 and TRBJ1-5; D ambiguous. This CDR3 has 14 amino acids. Germline V gene sequence: CDR1 ENHRY, CDR2 SYGVKD. The V gene lost 2 bases and the J gene lost 6 bases, with 11 bases spanning the gap. The DNA for the CDR3 is TGTGCCATCAGTGAGATGAAGGCCGGTCAGCCCCAGCATTTT. Encoded protein: CAISEMKAGQPQHF.

The table lists this clonotype with many counts. The rearrangement links TRBV20-1 to TRBJ2-3, with a tentative D call TRBD2 (6 bases). Trimming removed 1 base from V and 0 bases from J, with 8 bases in between. The germline V gene encodes CDR1 DFQATT and CDR2 SNEGSKA (reference sequence). This CDR3 region has 14 residues. CDR3 DNA: TGCAGTGCTAGAGTAGCGGATAGCACAGATACGCAGTATTTT. This translates into CSARVADSTDTQYF.

At least ten counts were recorded for this clonotype. The rearrangement joins TRBV12-5 to TRBJ2-1, with 13 bases that match TRBD2. CDR3 length: 16 amino acids. Germline V gene data show CDR1 as LGHNT and CDR2 as FRNRAP. Written as DNA, the CDR3 is TGTGCCTCAGGACAGCCCGGGACTAGCGGGGTTGGGGAGCAGTTCTTC. Translation gives CASGQPGTSGVGEQFF.

Turning to this clonotype: Given a much more abundant clone one base away, this may be a read error. The V gene is TRBV4-2, the J gene TRBJ2-4; 8 bases line up with TRBD2. The germline V gene encodes CDR1 LGHNA and CDR2 YNFKEQ. The length of the CDR3 is 19 residues. V was clipped by 1 base and J by 0 bases; unmatched bases: 11. The CDR3: CASSQVSGGQYLAKNIQYF. The CDR3 DNA follows: TGTGCCAGCAGCCAAGTAAGCGGGGGACAATACCTAGCCAAAAACATTCAGTACTTC.

This clonotype was counted at least ten times. The gene calls are TRBV28 and TRBJ2-1; TRBD2 matches 10 bases. The germline gives CDR1 MDHEN, CDR2 SYDVKM. The CDR3 sequence is 15 residues long. V shed 6 bases and J 5 bases; nucleotides not matched to a gene: 7. CDR3 in amino acids: CASRVSGRADNEQFF. DNA for the CDR3: TGTGCCAGCAGAGTAAGCGGGAGGGCGGACAATGAGCAGTTCTTC. The variable domain in full, with the rest retrieved from reference TRBV28 and TRBJ2-1, is DVKVTQSSRYLVKRTGEKVFLECVQDMDHENMFWYRQDPGLGLRLIYFSYDVKMKEKGDIPEGYSVSREKKERFSLILESASTNQTSMYLCASRVSGRADNEQFFGPGTRLTVL.

V and J are TRBV15 and TRBJ1-1; possibly TRBD1 for D (5 bases). Trimming pared 1 base from V and 1 base from J, leaving 13 bases between. The CDR3 has 16 residues. Looked up from germline, CDR1 is LNHNV and CDR2 is YYDKDF (reference sequence). The CDR3 DNA reads TGTGCCACCAGCAGAGTCGGGGGGTCGTCGAACACTGAAGCTTTCTTT. This gives the protein CATSRVGGSSNTEAFF.

Remarks on this clonotype: A much bigger clone sits one base away, suggesting this may be a read error. The V gene is TRBV6-6, the J gene TRBJ2-1, with 9 bases fitting TRBD2. Germline values: CDR1 MNHNY, CDR2 SVGAGI (reference sequence). This CDR3 is 16 amino acids long. The CDR3 DNA is TGTGCCAGCCGTTACGAAGCGGGGGGAAATTACAATGAGCAGTTCTTC. Encoded protein: CASRYEAGGNYNEQFF.

Ten or more counts support this clonotype. The V and J genes are TRBV7-3 and TRBJ1-1, with TRBD1 identical over 8 bases. After removal of 5 bases from V and 5 bases from J, the junction contained 7 bases not matched to a gene. The CDR3 is made up of 14 amino acids. Germline CDR1 and CDR2: SGHTA and FQGTGA. The CDR3 loop reads CASSAGTGDTEAFF. CDR3 DNA sequence: TGTGCCAGCAGCGCCGGGACAGGAGATACTGAAGCTTTCTTT.

V gene TRBV12-5 combines with J gene TRBJ2-7, with D perhaps assigned TRBD1 or TRBD2 (5 bases each). The CDR3 runs to 17 residues. Germline CDR1 reads LGHNT; CDR2 reads FRNRAP. V lost 6 bases to trimming and J lost 3 bases, with 24 bases between them. The CDR3 sequence: CASGGVTGEQIIYEQYF. As DNA, the CDR3 is TGTGCTAGTGGGGGGGTTACTGGGGAACAAATAATCTACGAGCAGTACTTC.

This clonotype was seen repeatedly, ten times or more. CDR3: CASSIYPMATNEKLFF. In nucleotides, the CDR3 is TGTGCCAGTAGTATATACCCGATGGCAACTAATGAAAAACTGTTTTTT. The rearrangement uses TRBV19 and TRBJ1-4; D call uncertain. The CDR3 is 16 residues long. Per the germline V gene, CDR1 is LNHDA and CDR2 is SQIVND (reference sequence). V lost 2 bases, J lost 0 bases, and 10 bases lay in between.

The sample holds many counts of this clonotype. V and J are TRBV12-3 or TRBV12-4 and TRBJ1-1, with D uncertain. Trimming stripped 5 bases from V and 4 bases from J, with 11 bases between. The CDR3 has 13 amino acids. CDR3 in DNA: TGTGCCAGCAGTGGGTCTTGGGGCACTGAAGCTTTCTTT. Amino acids: CASSGSWGTEAFF.

The genes are TRBV20-1 and TRBJ2-7, with D possibly matching TRBD2 (6 bases). The CDR3 is 14 amino acids. Deletions cut 3 bases from V and 7 bases from J, with 19 bases between. CDR1 and CDR2 (germline): DFQATT, SNEGSKA (reference sequence). The DNA for the CDR3 is TGCAGTGCTAGTGGCGGGATCGACCCGGGGGAGCAGTACTTC. Translating gives CSASGGIDPGEQYF.

This clonotype was detected many times. V usage is TRBV5-5 and J usage is TRBJ1-5; TRBD1 matches 7 bases. Germline-derived CDR1 and CDR2 are SGHKS and YYEKEE (reference sequence). Unmatched junction bases numbered 2, after V lost 0 bases and J lost 2 bases. The CDR3 runs to 15 residues. CDR3 protein: CASSLEGQRNQPQHF. Here the CDR3 DNA reads TGTGCCAGCAGCTTGGAGGGACAGCGCAATCAGCCCCAGCATTTT.

This clonotype appeared many times. The rearrangement uses TRBV7-2 and TRBJ2-5; D gene ambiguous. The ends were cut back, 1 base at V and 1 base at J, with 10 bases in the middle. The CDR3 runs to 15 residues. Germline loops: CDR1 SGHTA, CDR2 FQGNSA. The CDR3 nucleotides read TGTGCCAGCAGCTTAGTTCGTCCCCGCCAAGAGACCCAGTACTTC. Translating it yields CASSLVRPRQETQYF.

The V and J genes are TRBV4-2 and TRBJ1-1; maybe TRBD1 (5 bases). Between the trimmed V and J ends, which lost 2 bases and 7 bases, there was a span of 11 bases. Germline lookup yields CDR1 LGHNA and CDR2 YNFKEQ. The CDR3 is made up of 13 amino acids. The CDR3 is CASSQQGSGEAFF. CDR3 DNA: TGTGCCAGCAGCCAACAGGGTTCCGGTGAAGCTTTCTTT.

There are many counts of this clonotype. The rearrangement links TRBV7-9 to TRBJ1-5; D not resolved. Germline-derived CDR1 and CDR2 are SEHNR and FQNEAQ (reference sequence). The CDR3 covers 15 residues. Trimming removed 5 bases from V and 2 bases from J, with 13 bases in between. Here the CDR3 DNA reads TGTGCCAGCAGCCCAGTTAGCAGTGGCAATCAGCCCCAGCATTTT. It specifies CASSPVSSGNQPQHF.

As concerns this clonotype: A much more abundant neighbour one base away suggests this may be a read error. The chain joins TRBV28 to TRBJ2-5; 9 positions agree with TRBD1. Germline lookup yields CDR1 MDHEN and CDR2 SYDVKM. The CDR3 loop spans 15 amino acids. The CDR3 spells CASSRDRVGQETLYF. The CDR3 DNA sequence: TGTGCCAGCAGCCGGGACAGGGTAGGCCAAGAGACCCTGTACTTC.

This chain uses TRBV7-3 with TRBJ2-1; D might be TRBD2 (6 bases). Germline loops: CDR1 SGHTA, CDR2 FQGTGA. The CDR3 covers 15 residues. The V gene lost 4 bases and the J gene lost 8 bases, with 18 bases spanning the gap. CDR3 bases: TGTGCCAGCAGCTCAGGACTAAAGGAGTGGGATGAGCAGTTCTTC. It yields the protein CASSSGLKEWDEQFF.

This clonotype was recorded many times. This rearrangement joins TRBV7-8 to TRBJ2-7; a possible D gene is TRBD2 (5 bases). This CDR3 has 15 residues. Trimming shortened V by 5 bases and J by 2 bases, and 16 bases separated the two germline ends. The germline V gene encodes CDR1 SGHVS and CDR2 FQNEAQ. The CDR3 is CASSHMGEEPYEQYF. CDR3 bases: TGTGCCAGCAGCCATATGGGAGAAGAACCCTACGAGCAGTACTTC.

This clonotype has ten or more counts. The CDR3 here is CASMSGAETQYF. CDR3 DNA sequence: TGTGCCAGCATGAGTGGGGCAGAGACCCAGTACTTC. V is TRBV28 and J is TRBJ2-5, with a weak D call TRBD1 (5 bases). Looked up from germline, CDR1 is MDHEN and CDR2 is SYDVKM. V gave up 7 bases and J gave up 4 bases, with 10 bases separating them. This CDR3 contains 12 residues.